The source of this T cell receptor beta chain is a study of T cells in localized non-small cell lung cancer. Findings and caveats of the study: Adjacent lung held a median roughly 50 of the top 100 tumor clones.

The method was immunoSEQ multiplex PCR; TCRdb's version includes in-frame clones alone and lacks a portion of them. This table holds fewer than 35,000 clones, roughly 90% found once. This CDR3 is built from 15 residues. The germline CDR1 and CDR2 sequences are GTSNPN and SVGIG (reference sequence). J lost 6 bases, V lost 2 bases, and 7 bases had no gene match. As for this clone: The target antigen is unknown.

Source: peripheral blood, taken before any cancer treatment. The receptor comes from a man between 35 and 75 years old with stage I lung adenocarcinoma. This rearrangement joins TRBV30 to TRBJ1-5, with 10 bases aligning to TRBD1. CDR3 loop: CAWSTRQGAGQPQHF. CDR3 coding DNA: TGTGCCTGGAGTACGAGACAGGGGGCCGGTCAGCCCCAGCATTTT.